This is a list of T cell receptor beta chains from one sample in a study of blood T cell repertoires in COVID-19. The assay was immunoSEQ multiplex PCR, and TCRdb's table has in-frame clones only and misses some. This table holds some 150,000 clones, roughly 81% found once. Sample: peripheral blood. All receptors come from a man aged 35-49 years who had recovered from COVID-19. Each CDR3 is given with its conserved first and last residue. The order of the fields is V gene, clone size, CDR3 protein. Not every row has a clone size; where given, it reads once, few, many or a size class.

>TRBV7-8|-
CASSLVDRSNTEAFF
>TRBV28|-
CAGGQGKNSPLHF
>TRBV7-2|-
CASSPRSGTGNEQYF
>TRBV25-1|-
CASSPRGGAGQPQHF
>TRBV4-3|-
CASSRTGVGPDTQYF
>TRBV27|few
CASSPGTPGNTIYF
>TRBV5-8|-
CASSWGQVPSYF
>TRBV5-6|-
CASSREPEQFF
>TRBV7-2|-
CASSPVVVAGGTDTQYF
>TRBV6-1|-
CASSENGAGVGAFF
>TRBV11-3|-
CASSPRGRGHEQYF
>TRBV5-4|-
CASSLAPGGYTF
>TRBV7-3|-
CGVGETQYF
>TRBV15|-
CATSRDSLGAADEQFF
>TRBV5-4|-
CASSPHRADTQYF
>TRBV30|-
CAWRSEKNHYGYTF
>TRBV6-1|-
CASSEDGQGYQPQHF
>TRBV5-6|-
CASSLWVRYEQYF
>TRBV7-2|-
CASSFTGTDTQYF
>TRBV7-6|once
CASSRSGWTDTQYF
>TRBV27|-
CASSFSGEGIKLFF
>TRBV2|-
CASSEDWATLFF
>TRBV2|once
CASVDRGDGYTF
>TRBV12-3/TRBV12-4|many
CASSPGGSYEQYF
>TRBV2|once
CASSGRLAGGTSTDTQYF
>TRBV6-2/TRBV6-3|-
CASSYLAWNGYTF
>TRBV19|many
CASSGNQPQHF
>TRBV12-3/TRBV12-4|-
CASRGLSYNEQFF
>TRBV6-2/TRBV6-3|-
CASSLTSGEGTDTQYF
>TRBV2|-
CASSQRLAGHSGANVLTF
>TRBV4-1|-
CASSPPGGLWEQFF
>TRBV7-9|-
CASSPGVAGWNEQFF
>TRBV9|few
CASSVGGYTEQYF
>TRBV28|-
CASRSQGAGGNTIYF
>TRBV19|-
CASSTSHRDSKQRGYTF
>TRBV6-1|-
CASSGRTSGKGDTQYF
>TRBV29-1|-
CSAEWGGGYTF
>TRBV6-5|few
CATIGQGAGSYEQYF
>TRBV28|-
CASSLSRQGDTQYF
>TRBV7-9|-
CASSSPNQPQHF
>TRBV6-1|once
CASSEFQGFRDEQFF
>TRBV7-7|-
CASSRGLGSEQYF
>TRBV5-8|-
CASSFRDRGLRHYGYTF
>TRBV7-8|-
CASSLVGGDPDTQYF
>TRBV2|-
CASLGGGAGYTF
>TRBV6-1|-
CASSEAAWTGPSGANVLTF
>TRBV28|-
CASSSRGRGSHEQYF
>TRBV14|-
CASSHKGLTDTQYF
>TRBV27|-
CASTDSPNYGYTF
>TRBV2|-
CASSPGQGPYEQYF
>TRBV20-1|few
CSASQGNTGELFF
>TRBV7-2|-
CASSLEAGVSGNTIYF
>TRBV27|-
CASSSRGGYNEQFF
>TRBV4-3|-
CASSQDRFASGEQFF